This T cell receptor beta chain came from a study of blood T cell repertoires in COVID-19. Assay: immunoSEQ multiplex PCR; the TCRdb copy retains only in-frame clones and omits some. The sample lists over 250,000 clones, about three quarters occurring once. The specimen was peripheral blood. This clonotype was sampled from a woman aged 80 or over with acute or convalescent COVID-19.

CDR3 in amino acids: CASSLSGGARNTQYF. The CDR3 coding sequence is TGTGCCAGCAGCTTAAGCGGGGGGGCGCGAAATACGCAGTATTTT. The chain joins TRBV7-2 to TRBJ2-3, with 10 bases aligning to TRBD2. The CDR3 is 15 amino acids. Per germline, CDR1 SGHTA and CDR2 FQGNSA. After removal of 2 bases from V and 7 bases from J, the junction contained 6 bases not matched to a gene.